This T cell receptor (beta chain) was recovered during a study of shared clonotypes between healthy human individuals. Across the whole study: For every donor, three CD4 naive, three CD4 memory, two CD8 naive and one CD8 memory plates were used. Study-level points and caveats: Memory subsets generally showed smaller estimated richness than naive subsets did.

On this clone: Its antigen is unknown.

This CDR3 is 16 amino acids long. Germline loops: CDR1 SGHNT, CDR2 YYREEE (reference sequence). Between the trimmed V and J ends, which lost 2 bases and 0 bases, there was a span of 14 bases. The data were produced by immunoSEQ multiplex PCR, yet TCRdb's version contains in-frame clones alone and is incomplete. The sample lists over a million clones, approximately 68% occurring once. The material sequenced was memory CD4+ T cells sorted from blood. Specified subset: CD45RA-negative fraction. The sequence was obtained from a man between 18 and 29 years old in good health. V gene TRBV5-4 combines with J gene TRBJ2-5; possibly TRBD2 for D (6 bases). CDR3 DNA: TGTGCCAGCAGCTTCGGGGGAGCCCCGAACCAAGAGACCCAGTACTTC. As protein: CASSFGGAPNQETQYF.